This TCR beta chain was obtained from a study of blood T cell repertoires in COVID-19. About the study: From T cells, B-cell-depleted T cells, or PBMCs came the material, which was cDNA or gDNA.

In germline, CDR1 is MGHDK, CDR2 SYGVNS. V lost 1 base to trimming and J lost 3 bases; unmatched junction nucleotides: 11. The CDR3 length is 17 residues. Assay: immunoSEQ multiplex PCR; the TCRdb copy retains only in-frame clones and omits some. The sample carries 49,000 or so clones, around 86% recorded once. The specimen sequenced was peripheral blood. This TCR was recovered from a man aged 45-65 years with active COVID-19. The chain has TRBV25-1 and TRBJ2-7; 8 bases are shared with TRBD1. For the CDR3, the DNA is TGTGCCAGCAGTGAATTGGGAACCAGGGGGCGACTCTACGAGCAGTACTTC. Amino acid sequence: CASSELGTRGRLYEQYF.